Here is one TCR beta chain with its context. The data were obtained in a study of control samples from healthy donors and cancer patients. Sequenced by immunoSEQ multiplex PCR; TCRdb stores in-frame clones only, minus some. The sample has under 200,000 clones; about 94% are singletons. The V end lost 4 bases, the J end lost 2 bases, and 14 bases lay between the germline ends. This CDR3 contains 16 residues. The germline V gene encodes CDR1 ENHRY and CDR2 SYGVKD. The chain employs TRBV10-3 and TRBJ1-4, with a tentative D call TRBD1 (5 bases). This TCR came from a woman aged 40 to 50 in good health. The material sequenced was blood. The CDR3 DNA is TGTGCCATCAGTGGATCCAGGGCACCCACTAATGAAAAACTGTTTTTT. This gives the protein CAISGSRAPTNEKLFF.